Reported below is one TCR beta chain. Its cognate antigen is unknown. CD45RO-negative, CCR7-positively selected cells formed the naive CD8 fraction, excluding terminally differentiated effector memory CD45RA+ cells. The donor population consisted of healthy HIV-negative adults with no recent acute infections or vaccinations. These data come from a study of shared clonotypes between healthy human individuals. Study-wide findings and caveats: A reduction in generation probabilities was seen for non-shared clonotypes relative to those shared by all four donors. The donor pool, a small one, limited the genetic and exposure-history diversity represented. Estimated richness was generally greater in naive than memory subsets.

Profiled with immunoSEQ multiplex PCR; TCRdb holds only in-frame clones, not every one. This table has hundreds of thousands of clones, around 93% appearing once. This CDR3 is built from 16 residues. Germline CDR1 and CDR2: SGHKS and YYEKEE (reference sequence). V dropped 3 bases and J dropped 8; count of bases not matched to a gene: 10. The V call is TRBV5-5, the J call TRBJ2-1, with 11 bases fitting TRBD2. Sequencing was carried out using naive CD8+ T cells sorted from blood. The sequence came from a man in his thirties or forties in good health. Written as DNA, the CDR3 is TGTGCCAGCAGCTCCCTAACTAGCGGGGGTCGGGATGAGCAGTTCTTC. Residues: CASSSLTSGGRDEQFF.